This TCR beta chain was sequenced in a study of blood T cells in healthy people across ages. PCR was performed a second time for about 6 to 11 cycles using a sample-barcoded 5' primer and a J-beta primer mix. TCRdb re-called the 5' RACE reads through MiXCR, storing one row per CDR3 protein. This sample carries approximately 2,000,000 distinct CDR3 sequences, around 42% of them seen once, and the ten largest clones take more than 20%. This CDR3 comprises 13 residues. Trimming removed 3 bases at V and 4 bases at J, with 13 bases between. Looked up from germline, CDR1 is DFQATT and CDR2 is SNEGSKA (reference sequence).

This chain uses TRBV20-1 with TRBJ2-7, with D perhaps given as TRBD1 or TRBD2 (6 bases each). This receptor was taken from a human donor in good health. The sequenced sample was blood. CDR3 nucleotide sequence: TGCAGTGCTAGTAAGGGGGGCAGGTACGAGCAGTACTTC. This sequence encodes CSASKGGRYEQYF.